These T cell receptor beta chains were read from a single sample in a study of early T cells in non-severe SARS-CoV-2 infection. TCRdb itself ran the 5' RACE reads through MiXCR, one entry per CDR3 protein. Counted here are tens of thousands of distinct CDR3 sequences, 11% occurring once; the ten biggest clones make up about 13%. The specimen was whole blood. The receptors derive from an adult who was a healthcare worker with PCR-confirmed SARS-CoV-2 infection or an uninfected control (not recorded which). Each CDR3 is given without its conserved first and last residue. The listing skips clone size in some rows; elsewhere it reads once, few, many or a size class.

size,V,CDR3
many,TRBV9,ASSPRQVRAVTSSYNEQF
many,TRBV7-2,ASSLAVSDQETQY
few,TRBV7-9,ASSLDVRGGSSPLH
many,TRBV4-3,ASSQDLFPTGVETQY
many,TRBV28,ASSWRDGRGNTEAF
many,TRBV6-1,ASNDRGWAEAF
once,TRBV20-1,SAPVRTSGRSKYEQY
many,TRBV6-1,ASSPLTEAF
few,TRBV4-1,ASSQVWGSGRWNEQF
many,TRBV20-1,SARFSTGLNSGNTIY
.,TRBV5-4,ASSQGNRLAGGPLQF
few,TRBV6-2/TRBV6-3,ASSYRKMVYNEQF
many,TRBV4-3,ASSLSAQASTDTQY
few,TRBV14,ASKRSPNTGELF
few,TRBV15,ATSRGGSATGELF
few,TRBV5-6,ASSLFLQREAPNEQF
many,TRBV11-2,ASATGRLNTEAF
few,TRBV4-1,ASSQVSTGDEQY
many,TRBV7-9,ASSLTGAVGELF
many,TRBV18,ASSPPPVDRGYRTEAF
many,TRBV11-2,ASSQRLAGPGTGELF
many,TRBV30,AWSRAKWSYGYT
many,TRBV7-3,ASSLRGSTEAF
many,TRBV9,ASSVAGDRETQY
.,TRBV30,ASRRSGRANTGELF
many,TRBV2,ASRRQGGTYEQY
many,TRBV4-3,ASSQDVASPSYNEQF
few,TRBV19,ASKEEAVHTEAF
few,TRBV5-1,ASSLAGNTEAF
many,TRBV20-1,SASSLSDTQY
.,TRBV5-5,ASSPKGWEDEKLF
many,TRBV28,ASSRGVADGTDTQY
many,TRBV29-1,SAVGGTNYGYT
.,TRBV4-2,ASSQDPPGTSGRVYTGELF
.,TRBV11-2,ASSGGTSETSTDTQY
.,TRBV19,ASSPQGRGNQPQH
many,TRBV2,ASSSRGAGYT
few,TRBV5-6,ASSFGAIIEAF
many,TRBV12-3/TRBV12-4,ASSFGQLTEAF
few,TRBV19,AGGLAGSNEQF
many,TRBV7-9,ASSPPWGASTNTEAF
.,TRBV29-1,SVRDNYGYT
.,TRBV7-2,ASSLETSGGRDSYEQY
few,TRBV6-5,ASSREGGRVGNTIY
many,TRBV30,AWSQAEPPGISPLH
.,TRBV9,ASSPGGQETQY
many,TRBV12-3/TRBV12-4,ASSLAYDLDQY
.,TRBV5-1,ASTPVGQRGEAF
many,TRBV7-3,ASSSTGGGGTEAF